One sample yielded the 4 T cell receptor beta chains listed below, sequenced in a study of control samples from healthy donors and cancer patients. Generated by immunoSEQ multiplex PCR, the TCRdb table keeps only in-frame clones and is missing some. The sample includes roughly 150,000 clones, about nine tenths of them seen just once. Sequenced: blood. These receptors were taken from a man under 40 in good health.

V usage is TRBV6-6 and J usage is TRBJ2-7; D unclear. Germline V gene lookup returns CDR1 MNHNY and CDR2 SVGAGI (reference sequence). Trimming cost V 9 bases and J 0 bases, with 12 bases left between them. The CDR3 loop spans 13 amino acids. In nucleotides, the CDR3 is TGTGCCAGTCGTAGGGTTTACTCCTACGAGCAGTACTTC. The encoded protein is CASRRVYSYEQYF.

CDR3 DNA: TGTGCCAGCAGTACGGGAGGCCCGGATGGCTACACCTTC. Protein sequence: CASSTGGPDGYTF. The chain couples TRBV6-5 to TRBJ1-2, with D hard to call. Trimming pared 5 bases from V and 6 bases from J, leaving 13 bases between. The CDR3 is made up of 13 amino acids. Germline V gene sequence: CDR1 MNHEY, CDR2 SVGAGI.

The chain carries TRBV5-6 and TRBJ2-7, with 7 bases fitting TRBD2. Trimming took 4 bases from V and 0 from J; bases not matched to a gene: 4. Germline V lookup: CDR1 SGHDT, CDR2 YYEEEE. There are 14 residues in the CDR3. CDR3 loop: CASSQAGTSYEQYF. As DNA, the CDR3 is TGTGCCAGCAGCCAAGCGGGGACCTCCTACGAGCAGTACTTC.

The chain employs TRBV19 and TRBJ2-1; D is undetermined. The CDR3 contains 12 residues. Per germline, CDR1 LNHDA and CDR2 SQIVND (reference sequence). V dropped 4 bases and J dropped 10 bases, with 11 bases sitting between them. The CDR3 DNA reads TGTGCCAGTAGTACGTTGGTAGAAGAGCAGTTCTTC. Translating gives CASSTLVEEQFF.